Following are 29 T cell receptor beta chains from one sample sequenced in a study of Ad26.COV2.S vaccination and SARS-CoV-2 variants (dated by TCRdb to about 2021). The library was made by the immunoSEQ multiplex PCR assay. Drawn from immuneACCESS, this table holds only the in-frame rearrangements with V and J called that TCRdb kept. Clones are partly lost; checked studies trace under half to an unresolved V gene and leave the rest unexplained. Across this sample there are some 300,000 clones, with approximately 86% seen only once. Clones ranked in the top ten supply more than 1.5% of the sample. In light of the paper, this sample's treatment or condition label describes: some 20 received Ad26.COV2.S at low or high dose, single or two shots; 5 received placebo; per-sample allocation not given. Repertoires of vaccine and placebo recipients were sequenced from samples taken on day 63 after the first injection.

The sample consisted of peripheral blood, taken in a trial of Ad26.COV2.S vaccine versus placebo. All receptors derive from a person aged 18 to 65 who received the Ad26.COV2.S COVID-19 vaccine or a placebo.

The J gene is TRBJ2-3, the V gene TRBV5-4, with D unresolved. Germline assignment: CDR1 SGHNT and CDR2 YYREEE (reference sequence). Trimming left V 1 base short and J 1 base short, with 19 bases between. The CDR3 is 18 amino acids. The DNA for the CDR3 is TGTGCCAGCAGCTTGAGGATAAGGACCCTAGGAGGCACAGATACGCAGTATTTT. It codes for CASSLRIRTLGGTDTQYF.

The chain joins TRBV18 to TRBJ1-6; 9 bases match TRBD1. The CDR3 has 20 amino acids. Germline V gives CDR1 KGHSH, CDR2 LQKENI. J gave up 0 bases and V 3 bases, and 12 bases lay outside the gene matches. The CDR3, as DNA: TGTGCCAGCTCACCTTCTCCGGGACAGGGCGTGGGCTCCTATAATTCACCCCTCCACTTT. Translated, it gives CASSPSPGQGVGSYNSPLHF. The full variable domain, completed using reference TRBV18 and TRBJ1-6, is NAGVMQNPRHLVRRRGQEARLRCSPMKGHSHVYWYRQLPEEGLKFMVYLQKENIIDESGMPKERFSAEFPKEGPSILRIQQVVRGDSAAYFCASSPSPGQGVGSYNSPLHFGNGTRLTVT.

This clone has a handful of counts. CDR3 protein: CASSSRDRGRGEQYF. DNA of the CDR3: TGTGCCAGCAGTTCCCGGGACAGGGGTCGAGGCGAGCAGTACTTC. The chain links TRBV6-6 to TRBJ2-7, with 10 bases matching TRBD1. Per germline, CDR1 MNHNY and CDR2 SVGAGI (reference sequence). The CDR3 runs to 15 residues. Trimming removed 4 bases from V and 6 bases from J; junction bases left unmatched: 9.

There are a few counts of this clone. CDR3 sequence: CSVAGLRAVEAFF. CDR3 nucleotides: TGCAGCGTGGCCGGACTGAGGGCAGTTGAAGCTTTCTTT. The chain joins TRBV29-1 to TRBJ1-1; D remains ambiguous. The CDR3 loop spans 13 amino acids. Trimming stripped 6 bases from V and 7 bases from J, with 18 bases between. Germline assignment: CDR1 SQVTM and CDR2 ANQGSEA.

This rearrangement joins TRBV9 to TRBJ1-2; no firm D call. Looked up from germline, CDR1 is SGDLS and CDR2 is YYNGEE. V was cut by 0 bases and J by 4 bases, with 13 bases left in between. The CDR3 totals 15 residues. The CDR3 sequence: CASSVVPDPLYGYTF. In DNA, the CDR3 is TGTGCCAGCAGCGTAGTCCCAGACCCGCTCTATGGCTACACCTTC.

This chain connects TRBV4-1 to TRBJ1-5, with TRBD1 as a possible D gene (5 bases). V was shortened by 0 bases and J by 3 bases, with 15 bases between the two germline ends. This CDR3 has 17 amino acids. CDR1 is MGHRA, CDR2 YSYEKL, per germline. The CDR3 here is CASSQDLGGVLNQPQHF. The CDR3 bases are TGCGCCAGCAGCCAAGATCTCGGAGGGGTCCTCAATCAGCCCCAGCATTTT.

The rearrangement links TRBV18 to TRBJ2-7; D possibly uses TRBD1 or TRBD2 (5 bases each). The ends were cut back, 1 base at V and 2 bases at J, with 6 bases in the middle. This CDR3 comprises 13 residues. Germline V gives CDR1 KGHSH, CDR2 LQKENI. CDR3 DNA sequence: TGTGCCAGCTCACCACAGGGACCCTACGAGCAGTACTTC. It is translated as CASSPQGPYEQYF.

This rearrangement joins TRBV5-1 to TRBJ1-1, with a tentative D call TRBD1 (6 bases). Per germline, CDR1 SGHRS and CDR2 YFSETQ. The CDR3 spans 15 residues. The V gene lost 4 bases and the J gene lost 3 bases, with 16 bases spanning the gap. For the CDR3, the DNA is TGCGCCAGCAGCGTGAGGGGGGCGAGGGACACTGAAGCTTTCTTT. It specifies CASSVRGARDTEAFF.

The table lists this clone with a count of one. The rearrangement joins TRBV3-1 (or the pseudogene TRBV3-2) to TRBJ2-5; D unresolved. Germline loops: CDR1 LGHDT, CDR2 YNNKEL (reference sequence). V lost 4 bases to trimming and J lost 5 bases, with 11 bases between them. The CDR3 consists of 13 residues. The CDR3: CASSPRPRETQYF. As DNA, the CDR3 is TGTGCCAGCAGCCCCCGACCCCGGGAGACCCAGTACTTC.

This chain links TRBV18 with TRBJ2-2; D might be TRBD1 (5 bases). Germline V gene sequence: CDR1 KGHSH, CDR2 LQKENI. This CDR3 spans 15 amino acids. Trimming removed 2 bases from V and 5 bases from J, with 12 bases in between. The CDR3 loop reads CASSPWVQGTGELFF. CDR3 in DNA: TGTGCCAGCTCACCATGGGTTCAGGGAACCGGGGAGCTGTTTTTT.

The CDR3 region is CSASFTSGQETQYF. The CDR3 nucleotides read TGCAGTGCTAGTTTCACTAGCGGGCAAGAGACCCAGTACTTC. This chain joins TRBV20-1 and TRBJ2-5; 9 positions match TRBD2. The germline V gene encodes CDR1 DFQATT and CDR2 SNEGSKA (reference sequence). V lost 3 bases to trimming and J lost 2 bases; unmatched junction nucleotides: 4. The length of the CDR3 is 14 residues.

This clone came up once. V is TRBV6-5 and J is TRBJ2-3, with 11 bases aligning to TRBD1. With 5 bases clipped from V and 4 bases from J, the junction kept 5 bases outside the gene matches. Germline lookup yields CDR1 MNHEY and CDR2 SVGAGI. There are 15 residues in the CDR3. The CDR3 loop reads CASSLRDRGADTQYF. CDR3 nucleotide sequence: TGTGCCAGCAGTCTCCGGGACAGGGGGGCAGATACGCAGTATTTT.

This clone has only a few counts. The chain has TRBV19 and TRBJ1-1; D may be TRBD1 (5 bases). The V end was cut by 5 bases, the J end by 7 bases, with 17 bases between. Germline V gene sequence: CDR1 LNHDA, CDR2 SQIVND (reference sequence). The CDR3 length is 14 residues. CDR3 protein: CASSPPGGADEAFF. In DNA form, the CDR3 reads TGTGCCAGTAGTCCCCCGGGGGGAGCAGATGAAGCTTTCTTT.

The rearrangement joins TRBV11-2 to TRBJ2-1, with 7 bases lining up with TRBD2. V gave up 2 bases and J gave up 4 bases; unmatched junction bases: 14. CDR1 is SGHAT and CDR2 is FQNNGV in the germline V gene. The CDR3 is made up of 18 amino acids. The CDR3 region is CASSLYPPWTSAYNEQFF. The CDR3, as DNA: TGTGCCAGCAGCTTATATCCGCCGTGGACTAGTGCATACAATGAGCAGTTCTTC.

This clone has only a few counts. The V call is TRBV6-5, the J call TRBJ2-7; possibly TRBD2 for D (5 bases). Germline lookup yields CDR1 MNHEY and CDR2 SVGAGI. The length of the CDR3 is 14 residues. Between the trimmed V and J ends, which lost 6 bases and 2 bases, there was a span of 14 bases. The chain's CDR3 is CASRPHDGTYEQYF. The CDR3 DNA reads as TGTGCCAGCAGACCACATGACGGGACCTACGAGCAGTACTTC.

The chain is built from TRBV29-1 and TRBJ2-3; D is ambiguous. The CDR3 length is 13 residues. V gave up 0 bases and J gave up 5 bases, with 9 bases separating them. The germline gives CDR1 SQVTM, CDR2 ANQGSEA. The CDR3 sequence is CSVEDLTLDTQYF. Written as DNA, the CDR3 is TGCAGCGTTGAAGATCTGACTCTAGATACGCAGTATTTT.

This rearrangement joins TRBV7-2 to TRBJ2-2, with 7 bases aligning to TRBD1. From germline, CDR1 is SGHTA and CDR2 FQGNSA. The CDR3 is made up of 15 amino acids. Trimming took 5 bases from V and 1 from J; bases not matched to a gene: 4. The CDR3 sequence is CASSPRTGNTGELFF. CDR3 coding DNA: TGTGCCAGCAGCCCTCGGACAGGGAACACCGGGGAGCTGTTTTTT.

V gene TRBV19 combines with J gene TRBJ1-5; D possibly corresponds to TRBD1 (6 bases). The germline V gene encodes CDR1 LNHDA and CDR2 SQIVND (reference sequence). CDR3 length: 17 residues. The germline V and J ends were trimmed by 6 bases and 1 base, with 19 bases remaining between them. CDR3 sequence (DNA): TGTGCCAGTAGATCTGTCGCCAGGGGCCCAAGCAATCAGCCCCAGCATTTT. Translated, it gives CASRSVARGPSNQPQHF.

The count of this clone is one. The chain is built from TRBV6-2 or TRBV6-3 and TRBJ2-1; D not certain. Trimming removed 0 bases from V and 7 bases from J, with 10 bases in between. Germline lookup yields CDR1 MNHEY and CDR2 SVGEGT. The CDR3 has 14 amino acids. CDR3 DNA sequence: TGTGCCAGCAGTTACTCCCCTAGATCGAATGAGCAGTTCTTC. Translating gives CASSYSPRSNEQFF.

This chain links TRBV21-1 with TRBJ2-3; the table names TRBD2, a call not compared with the DNA. TRBV21-1 is given as a pseudogene. This CDR3 comprises 16 residues. Here the CDR3 reads CASSFSVTPEADTQYF. In nucleotides, the CDR3 is TGTGCCAGCAGCTTTTCAGTGACTCCGGAGGCTGATACGCAGTATTTT.

To note about this clone: Other DNA sequences in this sample translate to the same CDR3. The rearrangement links TRBV3-1 (or the pseudogene TRBV3-2) to TRBJ1-5; D unclear. The germline V gene has CDR1 LGHDT and CDR2 YNNKEL (reference sequence). The CDR3 is 14 residues long. V was shortened by 1 base and J by 1 base, with 5 bases between the two germline ends. The CDR3 sequence: CASSQGNSNQPQHF. The CDR3 bases are TGTGCCAGCAGCCAAGGGAACAGCAATCAGCCCCAGCATTTT.

The chain employs TRBV5-1 and TRBJ2-2; 10 nucleotides agree with TRBD2. The germline CDR1 and CDR2 sequences are SGHRS and YFSETQ. This CDR3 is built from 14 residues. With V trimmed by 7 bases and J by 4 bases, 4 bases remained unmatched. The CDR3 DNA is TGCGCCAGCCGTGCTAGCGGGGGCACCGGGGAGCTGTTTTTT. Translation: CASRASGGTGELFF.

The J gene is TRBJ2-5, the V gene TRBV18; D gene unclear. This CDR3 comprises 15 residues. V lost 2 bases to trimming and J lost 2 bases, with 12 bases between them. Germline V gives CDR1 KGHSH, CDR2 LQKENI. In DNA, the CDR3 is TGTGCCAGCTCACCATCCTTCACAGAACAAGAGACCCAGTACTTC. Translation: CASSPSFTEQETQYF.

The genes are TRBV3-1 (or the pseudogene TRBV3-2) and TRBJ1-6, with TRBD1 matching over 8 bases. Germline loops: CDR1 LGHDT, CDR2 YNNKEL (reference sequence). V was clipped by 4 bases and J by 7 bases; unmatched bases: 6. This CDR3 comprises 15 residues. The CDR3 reads CASSPRTGQNSPLHF. The CDR3 DNA reads as TGTGCCAGCAGCCCTAGGACAGGGCAAAATTCACCCCTCCACTTT.

V is TRBV10-3 and J is TRBJ2-5; 7 bases line up with TRBD2. Per the germline V gene, CDR1 is ENHRY and CDR2 is SYGVKD. Trimming removed 6 bases from V and 3 bases from J; junction bases left unmatched: 10. CDR3 size: 15 residues. CDR3 nucleotide sequence: TGTGCCATCAGCCCTTATGGGCTAGCGGAAGAGACCCAGTACTTC. Translation: CAISPYGLAEETQYF.

Here the CDR3 reads CASYDRGRGNTEAFF. In nucleotides, the CDR3 is TGTGCCAGCTATGACAGGGGGCGAGGGAACACTGAAGCTTTCTTT. The chain is built from TRBV6-5 and TRBJ1-1; 10 positions match TRBD1. Germline CDR1 and CDR2: MNHEY and SVGAGI. The CDR3 loop spans 15 amino acids. The ends lost 8 bases at V and 1 base at J; junction bases unmatched: 7.

This clone appeared a single time. The chain carries TRBV27 and TRBJ1-5, with D possibly being TRBD1 (6 bases). The germline V gene encodes CDR1 MNHEY and CDR2 SMNVEV (reference sequence). Trimming removed 6 bases from V and 0 bases from J, with 15 bases in between. The CDR3 covers 16 residues. DNA for the CDR3: TGTGCCAGCAGGAGTGAAGGGGGGTTTAGCAATCAGCCCCAGCATTTT. Protein: CASRSEGGFSNQPQHF.

This chain links TRBV29-1 with TRBJ2-6, with D hard to call. The CDR3 is 12 residues long. Trimming took 4 bases from V and 4 from J, leaving 5 bases between them. The germline V gene has CDR1 SQVTM and CDR2 ANQGSEA. The CDR3 DNA is TGCAGCGTTGTAGACGGGGCCAACGTCCTGACTTTC. Residues: CSVVDGANVLTF.

This clone was seen just once. The chain employs TRBV19 and TRBJ1-2; D might be TRBD1 (6 bases). Germline CDR1 LNHDA, CDR2 SQIVND (reference sequence). The ends were cut back, 6 bases at V and 5 bases at J, with 19 bases in the middle. This CDR3 region has 15 residues. The CDR3, as DNA: TGTGCCAGTAGAGGAGGACAGTCCCAACTATATGGCTACACCTTC. Translated: CASRGGQSQLYGYTF.